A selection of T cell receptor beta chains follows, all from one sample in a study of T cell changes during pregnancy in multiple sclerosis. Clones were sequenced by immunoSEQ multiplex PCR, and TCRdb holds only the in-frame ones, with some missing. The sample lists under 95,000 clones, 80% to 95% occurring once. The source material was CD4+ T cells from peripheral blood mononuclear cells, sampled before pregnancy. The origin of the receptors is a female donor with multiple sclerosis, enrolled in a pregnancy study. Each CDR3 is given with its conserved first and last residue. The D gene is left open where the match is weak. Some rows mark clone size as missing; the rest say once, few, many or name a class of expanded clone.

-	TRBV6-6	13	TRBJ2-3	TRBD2	TGTGCCAGCGGGACTAGCGTTTACGATACGCAGTATTTT	CASGTSVYDTQYF
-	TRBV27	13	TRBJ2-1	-	TGTGCCAGCAGTTCCCGAGCGTACAATGAGCAGTTCTTC	CASSSRAYNEQFF
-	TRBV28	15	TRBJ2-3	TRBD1	TGTGTCGCTTCATCCCGGGACAGACGCACAGATACGCAGTATTTT	CVASSRDRRTDTQYF
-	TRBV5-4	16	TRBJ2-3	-	TGTGCCAGCAGCACTGGACAGTATGGGGCCACAGATACGCAGTATTTT	CASSTGQYGATDTQYF
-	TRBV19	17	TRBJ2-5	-	TGTGCCAGTAGTGAAAGAGCAGGGTGGTATACTGGAGAGACCCAGTACTTC	CASSERAGWYTGETQYF
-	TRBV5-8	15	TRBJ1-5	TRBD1	TGTGCCAGCAGCCGTGGACAGGGGGTATCGCAGCCCCAGCATTTT	CASSRGQGVSQPQHF
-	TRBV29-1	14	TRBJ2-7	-	TGCAGCGTTGGAGGAACAGGGAACCACTACGAGCAGTACTTC	CSVGGTGNHYEQYF
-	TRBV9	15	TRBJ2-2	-	TGTGCCAGCAGCCGGGGTCCCGCGAACACCGGGGAGCTGTTTTTT	CASSRGPANTGELFF
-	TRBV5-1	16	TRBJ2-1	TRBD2	TGCGCCAGCAGCTTGGTGGCGGGAGGATCCTCCAATGAGCAGTTCTTC	CASSLVAGGSSNEQFF
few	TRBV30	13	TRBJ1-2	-	TGTGCCTGGACCACCCCGGGACATCGGAACTACACCTTC	CAWTTPGHRNYTF